This paragraph covers one TCR beta chain sequence. The data derive from a study of T cells in Graves' hyperthyroidism and ophthalmopathy. RNA transcripts provided the source from which TCR beta CDR3 regions were amplified. TCR CDR3 underwent first-round RT-PCR with the HTBI primer set. Using its own MiXCR run on the multiplex PCR reads, TCRdb lists one record per CDR3 protein. The table lists 300,000 to 450,000 distinct CDR3 sequences, less than 20% of them singletons. From 9 to 10 ml of fresh peripheral blood, PBMCs were isolated. V lost 1 base to trimming and J lost 3 bases, with 19 bases between them. The germline V gene has CDR1 SEHNR and CDR2 FQNEAQ (reference sequence). This CDR3 comprises 18 residues.

The chain carries TRBV7-9 and TRBJ1-3; D gene ambiguous. The source of this sequence is a young man with Graves' ophthalmopathy. The source material was blood. The CDR3: CASSLVAGPTGDGNTIYF. The CDR3 DNA reads as TGTGCCAGCAGCTTAGTGGCAGGCCCCACCGGGGATGGAAACACCATATATTTT.